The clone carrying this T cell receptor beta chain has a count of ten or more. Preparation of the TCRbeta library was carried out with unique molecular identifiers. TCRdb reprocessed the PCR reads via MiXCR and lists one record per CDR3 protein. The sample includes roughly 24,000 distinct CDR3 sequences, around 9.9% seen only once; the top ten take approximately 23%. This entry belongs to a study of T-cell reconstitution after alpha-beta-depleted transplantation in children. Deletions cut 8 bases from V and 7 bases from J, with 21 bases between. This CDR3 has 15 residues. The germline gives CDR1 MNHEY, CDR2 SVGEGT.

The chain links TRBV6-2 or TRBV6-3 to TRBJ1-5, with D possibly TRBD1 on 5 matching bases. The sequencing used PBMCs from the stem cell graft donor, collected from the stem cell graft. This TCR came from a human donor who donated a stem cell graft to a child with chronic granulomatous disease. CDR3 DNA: TGTGCCAGCGGTGTTGACTGGGGGGGGAAACAGCCCCAGCATTTT. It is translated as CASGVDWGGKQPQHF.